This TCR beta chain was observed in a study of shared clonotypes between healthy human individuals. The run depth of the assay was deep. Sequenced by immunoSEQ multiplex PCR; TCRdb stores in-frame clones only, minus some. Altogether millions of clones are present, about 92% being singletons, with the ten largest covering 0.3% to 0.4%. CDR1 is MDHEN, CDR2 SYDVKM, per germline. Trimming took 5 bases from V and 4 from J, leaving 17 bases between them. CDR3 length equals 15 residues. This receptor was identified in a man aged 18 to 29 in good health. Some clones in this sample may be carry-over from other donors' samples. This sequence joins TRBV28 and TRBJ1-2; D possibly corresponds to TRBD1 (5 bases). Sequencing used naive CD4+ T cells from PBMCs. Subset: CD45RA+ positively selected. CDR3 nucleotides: TGTGCCAGCAGTACCTACCTAGAGGGGACCTATGGCTACACCTTC. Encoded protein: CASSTYLEGTYGYTF.